Following are 11 T cell receptor beta chains from one sample sequenced in a study of OX40 agonist ivuxolimab in advanced cancers. The data were produced by immunoSEQ multiplex PCR, yet TCRdb's version contains in-frame clones alone and is incomplete. Found here are some 30,000 clones, roughly 90% of them singletons; the top ten hold roughly a third. The sample in question was CD4+ or CD8+ T cells sorted from blood, obtained in a trial of the OX40 agonist ivuxolimab. These receptors came from an adult with an advanced solid tumor such as melanoma, head and neck, liver or kidney cancer.

Of note for this clone: This CDR3 is also generated by other DNA sequences in the sample. The rearrangement uses TRBV25-1 and TRBJ2-1, with TRBD2 matching over 7 bases. The CDR3 covers 14 residues. The V and J ends lost 3 bases and 4 bases, in that order; junction bases with no gene match: 3. From germline, CDR1 is MGHDK and CDR2 SYGVNS. CDR3 region: CASSDQRDYNEQFF. In DNA form, the CDR3 reads TGTGCCAGCAGTGACCAGCGGGATTACAATGAGCAGTTCTTC.

The chain recombines TRBV4-3 with TRBJ2-7, with TRBD1 as a possible D gene (5 bases). CDR3 length: 13 residues. Germline V gene data show CDR1 as LGHNA and CDR2 as YSLEER. Trimming removed 3 bases at V and 2 bases at J, with 8 bases between. DNA for the CDR3: TGCGCCAGCAGCCATGAGACAGCCTACGAGCAGTACTTC. Translation: CASSHETAYEQYF.

J is TRBJ2-1 and V is TRBV4-3, with TRBD2 identical over 12 bases. Germline V lookup: CDR1 LGHNA, CDR2 YSLEER. The CDR3 runs to 15 residues. V trimming: 3 bases; J trimming: 8 bases; junction bases outside the gene matches: 5. The CDR3 is CASSQTSGRGDEQFF. CDR3 in DNA: TGCGCCAGCAGCCAGACTAGCGGGAGAGGGGATGAGCAGTTCTTC.

The chain combines TRBV19 with TRBJ2-7; D possibly uses TRBD1 or TRBD2 (5 bases each). The germline V gene encodes CDR1 LNHDA and CDR2 SQIVND (reference sequence). V shed 1 base and J shed 7 bases, with 26 bases lying between them. The CDR3 covers 18 residues. CDR3 DNA: TGTGCCAGTAGTATAGTAGGGACCTTATCGGTCCCCGAGGAAGAGCAGTACTTC. This gives the protein CASSIVGTLSVPEEEQYF.

J is TRBJ2-5 and V is TRBV4-2; D gene unclear. The tail of the sequence fits TRBJ2-7 better, so the J call may be wrong. Germline V lookup: CDR1 LGHNA, CDR2 YNFKEQ. This CDR3 is 16 amino acids long. The CDR3 sequence is CASSQEFRDGTYEQYF. CDR3 nucleotide sequence: TGTGCCAGCAGCCAAGAATTCCGCGACGGAACCTACGAGCAGTACTTC.

This clone was counted once. The V and J genes are TRBV9 and TRBJ2-5, with D unclear. Germline V gene data show CDR1 as SGDLS and CDR2 as YYNGEE. Deletions cut 3 bases from V and 5 bases from J, with 5 bases between. This CDR3 has 11 amino acids. The CDR3 here is CASSGGETQYF. CDR3 nucleotides: TGTGCCAGCAGCGGAGGCGAGACCCAGTACTTC.

This clone was seen a few times. The V gene is TRBV7-9, the J gene TRBJ1-1; D unresolved. The CDR3 totals 14 residues. V was shortened by 4 bases and J by 5 bases, with 14 bases between the two germline ends. In germline, CDR1 is SEHNR, CDR2 FQNEAQ (reference sequence). The CDR3 bases are TGTGCCAGCAGCTCCCCTGGCAGTGGGACTGAAGCTTTCTTT. Translating it yields CASSSPGSGTEAFF.

Relative to its sample, this clone is medium-sized. The rearrangement links TRBV9 to TRBJ1-1, with 9 bases matching TRBD1. The CDR3 has 14 residues. Germline V gene lookup returns CDR1 SGDLS and CDR2 YYNGEE. Trimming removed 4 bases from V and 5 bases from J; junction bases left unmatched: 6. The CDR3 spells CASSIGQGWTEAFF. The CDR3, as DNA: TGTGCCAGCAGCATAGGACAGGGGTGGACTGAAGCTTTCTTT.

The chain links TRBV5-6 to TRBJ1-5; 8 nucleotides line up with TRBD1. CDR1 is SGHDT, CDR2 YYEEEE, per germline. This CDR3 has 15 residues. V dropped 0 bases and J dropped 3; count of bases not matched to a gene: 2. The CDR3 nucleotides read TGTGCCAGCAGCTTGGGGACAGGGAACAATCAGCCCCAGCATTTT. It specifies CASSLGTGNNQPQHF.

This clone has only one observation. The chain recombines TRBV9 with TRBJ2-1, with D uncertain. Germline V lookup: CDR1 SGDLS, CDR2 YYNGEE. V dropped 3 bases and J dropped 5 bases, with 9 bases sitting between them. The CDR3 covers 13 residues. This CDR3 reads CASSASTHNEQFF. CDR3 DNA: TGTGCCAGCAGCGCTTCGACTCACAATGAGCAGTTCTTC.

This rearrangement joins TRBV9 to TRBJ1-3; no clear D gene. Germline CDR1 SGDLS, CDR2 YYNGEE. The CDR3 loop spans 13 amino acids. The V and J ends lost 5 bases and 3 bases respectively, with 9 bases between them. As DNA, the CDR3 is TGTGCCAGCAGTGAGTCGGGTGGAAACACCATATATTTT. Amino acids: CASSESGGNTIYF.